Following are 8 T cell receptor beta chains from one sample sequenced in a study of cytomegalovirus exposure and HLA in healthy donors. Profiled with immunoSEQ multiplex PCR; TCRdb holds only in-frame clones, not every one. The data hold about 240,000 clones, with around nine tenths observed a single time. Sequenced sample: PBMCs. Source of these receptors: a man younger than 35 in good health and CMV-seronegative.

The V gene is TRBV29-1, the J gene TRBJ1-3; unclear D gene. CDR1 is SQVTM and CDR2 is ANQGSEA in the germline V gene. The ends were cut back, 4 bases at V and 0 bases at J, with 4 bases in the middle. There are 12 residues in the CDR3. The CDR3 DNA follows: TGCAGCGTTGCAGTCTCTGGAAACACCATATATTTT. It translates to CSVAVSGNTIYF.

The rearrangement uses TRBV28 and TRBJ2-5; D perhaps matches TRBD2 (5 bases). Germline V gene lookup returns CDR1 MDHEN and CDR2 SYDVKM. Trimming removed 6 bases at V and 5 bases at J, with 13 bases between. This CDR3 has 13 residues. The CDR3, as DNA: TGTGCCAGCAGCAACGGGATGGGGGAGACCCAGTACTTC. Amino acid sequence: CASSNGMGETQYF.

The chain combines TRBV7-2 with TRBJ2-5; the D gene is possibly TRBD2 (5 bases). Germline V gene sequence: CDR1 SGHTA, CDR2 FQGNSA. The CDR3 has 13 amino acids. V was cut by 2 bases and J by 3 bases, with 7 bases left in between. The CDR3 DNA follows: TGTGCCAGCAGCTTATGGGAGAAAGAGACCCAGTACTTC. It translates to CASSLWEKETQYF.

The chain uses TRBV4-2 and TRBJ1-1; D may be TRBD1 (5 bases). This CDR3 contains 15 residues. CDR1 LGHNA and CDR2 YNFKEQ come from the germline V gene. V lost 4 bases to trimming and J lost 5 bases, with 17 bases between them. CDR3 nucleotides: TGTGCCAGCAGCCGGGGCATGAGTAAAGCTACTGAAGCTTTCTTT. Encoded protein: CASSRGMSKATEAFF.

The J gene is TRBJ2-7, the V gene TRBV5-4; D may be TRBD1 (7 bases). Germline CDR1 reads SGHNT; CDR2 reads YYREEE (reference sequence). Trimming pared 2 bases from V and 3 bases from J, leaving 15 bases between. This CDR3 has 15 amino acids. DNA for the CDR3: TGTGCCAGCAGCTTATACTCCCAGGGGGGCTACGAGCAGTACTTC. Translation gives CASSLYSQGGYEQYF.

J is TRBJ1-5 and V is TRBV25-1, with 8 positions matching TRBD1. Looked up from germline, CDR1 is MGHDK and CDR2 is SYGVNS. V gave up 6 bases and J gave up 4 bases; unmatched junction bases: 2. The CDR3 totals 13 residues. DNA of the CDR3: TGTGCCAGCAGCTGGACAGGGAATCAGCCCCAGCATTTT. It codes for CASSWTGNQPQHF.

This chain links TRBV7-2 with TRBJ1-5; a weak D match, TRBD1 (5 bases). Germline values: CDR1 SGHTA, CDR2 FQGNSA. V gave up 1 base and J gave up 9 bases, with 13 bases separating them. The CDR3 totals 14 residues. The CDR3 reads CASSLGQGLGPQHF. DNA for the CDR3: TGTGCCAGCAGCTTAGGTCAGGGACTGGGGCCCCAGCATTTT.

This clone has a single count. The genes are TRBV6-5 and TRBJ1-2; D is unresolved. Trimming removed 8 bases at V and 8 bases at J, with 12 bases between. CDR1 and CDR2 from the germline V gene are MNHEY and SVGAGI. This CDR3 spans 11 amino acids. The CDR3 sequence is CASEAGRGYTF. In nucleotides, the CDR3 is TGTGCCAGCGAGGCGGGTCGGGGCTACACCTTC.